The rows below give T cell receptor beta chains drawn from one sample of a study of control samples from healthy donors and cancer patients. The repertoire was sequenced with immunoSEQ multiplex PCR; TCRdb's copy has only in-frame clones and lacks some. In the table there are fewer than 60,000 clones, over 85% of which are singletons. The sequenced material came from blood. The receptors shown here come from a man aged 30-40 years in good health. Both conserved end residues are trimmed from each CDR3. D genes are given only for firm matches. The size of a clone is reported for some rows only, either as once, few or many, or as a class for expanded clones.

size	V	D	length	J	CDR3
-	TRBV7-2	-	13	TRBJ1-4	ASSLDSTTNEKLF
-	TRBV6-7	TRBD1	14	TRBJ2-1	ASSYSRTGDHNEQF
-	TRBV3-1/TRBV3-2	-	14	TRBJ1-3	ASSHKTAGSGNTIY
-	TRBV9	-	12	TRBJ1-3	ASSAGQPGNTIY
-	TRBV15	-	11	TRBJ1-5	ATSREGNQPQH
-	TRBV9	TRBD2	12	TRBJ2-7	ASSVAGGDYEQY
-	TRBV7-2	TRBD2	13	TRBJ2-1	ASSFSGRPYNEQF
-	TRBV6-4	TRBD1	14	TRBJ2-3	ASSINPGTGSDTQY
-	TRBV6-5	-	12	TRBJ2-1	ASKNRRSYNEQF
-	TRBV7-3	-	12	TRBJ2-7	ASSLEGGAYEQY
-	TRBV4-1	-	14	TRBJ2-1	ASSQIAASSYNEQF
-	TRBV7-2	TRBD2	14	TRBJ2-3	ASSVDSGRAIDTQY
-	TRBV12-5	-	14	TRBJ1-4	ASGSGGMRANEKLF
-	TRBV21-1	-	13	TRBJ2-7	ASSKEGAGPHEQY
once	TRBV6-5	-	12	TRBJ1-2	ASSYSPRVYGYT
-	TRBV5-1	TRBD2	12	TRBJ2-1	ASSFSTGGNEQF
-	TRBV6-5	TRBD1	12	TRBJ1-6	ASRRQGSNSPLH
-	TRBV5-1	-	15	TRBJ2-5	ASSFRPGIRYQETQY
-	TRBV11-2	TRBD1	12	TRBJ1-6	ASSIQGNNSPLH
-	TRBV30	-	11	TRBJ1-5	AWRQDSAQPQH
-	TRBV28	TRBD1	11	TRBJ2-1	ASSDRVFFEQF
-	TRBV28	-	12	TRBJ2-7	ASLSPTAAPEQY
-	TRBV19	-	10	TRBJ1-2	ASSFGRSGYT
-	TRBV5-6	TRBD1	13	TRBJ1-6	ASSLEDRENSPLH
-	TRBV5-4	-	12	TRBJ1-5	ASSLPGPNQPQH
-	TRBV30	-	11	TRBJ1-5	AWSARTQQPQH
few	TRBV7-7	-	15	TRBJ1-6	ASSPRGGACSSSPLH
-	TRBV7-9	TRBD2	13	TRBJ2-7	ASSLITSGSYEQY
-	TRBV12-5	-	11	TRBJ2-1	ASGLDSYNEQF
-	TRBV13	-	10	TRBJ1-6	ASSFPGSPLH
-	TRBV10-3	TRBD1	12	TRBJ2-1	AIEDRGPGNEQF
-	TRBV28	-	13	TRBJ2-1	ASSATTGFGNEQF
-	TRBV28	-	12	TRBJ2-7	ASSPFVQTSEQY
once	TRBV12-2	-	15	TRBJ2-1	ASRCTGTSGSLSEQF
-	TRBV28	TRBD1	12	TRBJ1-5	ASSHRQGAGPQH
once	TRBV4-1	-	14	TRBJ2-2	ASSQVPLLASGELF
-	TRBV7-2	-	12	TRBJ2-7	ASSLVPGWYEQY